This T cell receptor (beta chain) was identified during a study of T-cell memory formation after mild COVID-19. Per germline, CDR1 KGHDR and CDR2 SFDVKD. The CDR3 extends over 15 amino acids. J gave up 6 bases and V 5 bases, and 10 bases lay outside the gene matches. TCRdb called the 5' RACE reads again in MiXCR, with one record for every CDR3 protein. This sample yields roughly 130,000 distinct CDR3 sequences, of which about a sixth are seen a single time; 5% to 5.5% belongs to the top ten. Sequencing was performed on PBMCs or a T cell subset sorted from them (not recorded which). This clonotype originated in a man younger than 35 who had mild COVID-19 (a few samples of this study predate the infection). Cell type and time point are not known. This chain connects TRBV24-1 to TRBJ2-3, with 7 bases aligning to TRBD2. Here the CDR3 reads CATSVERGPSDTQYF. The CDR3 region has the DNA TGTGCCACCAGTGTCGAGCGGGGCCCCTCTGATACGCAGTATTTT.